The clone carrying this T cell receptor (beta chain) was seen just once. Data came from immunoSEQ multiplex PCR; TCRdb stores just in-frame clones and leaves some out. The sample records about 260,000 clones, 84% being singletons. The CDR3 extends over 16 amino acids. Looked up from germline, CDR1 is LNHNV and CDR2 is YYDKDF (reference sequence). Trimming took 5 bases from V and 1 from J, leaving 17 bases between them. The entry originates in a study of blood T cell repertoires in COVID-19. As for the study in general: Collection of acute and convalescent COVID-19 samples took place in the United States, Italy and Spain.

Sequenced: peripheral blood. This TCR derives from a woman in her thirties or forties who had recovered from COVID-19. The rearrangement joins TRBV15 to TRBJ1-2; weak D call: TRBD1 (6 bases). The CDR3 loop reads CATSRLIGQFNYGYTF. CDR3 nucleotide sequence: TGTGCCACCAGCCGTTTAATCGGACAGTTTAACTATGGCTACACCTTC.